These 30 T cell receptor beta chains came from one sample sequenced in a study of T cells in Graves' hyperthyroidism and ophthalmopathy. Amplification targeted TCR beta CDR3 regions from RNA transcripts. During a first-round RT-PCR of the TCR CDR3, the HTBI primer set was used. TCRdb used MiXCR to reprocess the multiplex PCR reads, holding one entry per CDR3 protein. Seen here are about 760,000 distinct CDR3 sequences, 35% observed once, and the top ten hold roughly 30%. Material: blood. The receptors come from a woman aged 40 to 49 with Graves' hyperthyroidism.

In its sample, this clonotype was seen many times. The chain uses TRBV14 and TRBJ2-7; TRBD1 matches 10 bases. From germline, CDR1 is SGHDN and CDR2 FVKESK. This CDR3 is built from 16 residues. Trimming at V came to 0 bases and at J to 3 bases, leaving 5 bases not matched to a gene. CDR3: CASSQDWRTGGYEQYF. In DNA, the CDR3 is TGTGCCAGCAGCCAAGATTGGCGGACAGGGGGCTACGAGCAGTACTTC.

The chain has TRBV5-8 and TRBJ2-7, with D unclear. V dropped 2 bases and J dropped 3 bases, with 12 bases sitting between them. CDR1 is SGHTS, CDR2 YDEGEE, per germline. The CDR3 contains 14 residues. CDR3 sequence: CASSFSPPFYEQYF. CDR3 DNA: TGTGCCAGCAGCTTCTCCCCTCCTTTCTACGAGCAGTACTTC.

The J gene is TRBJ1-3, the V gene TRBV19; 7 positions agree with TRBD1. This CDR3 has 14 residues. CDR1 is LNHDA and CDR2 is SQIVND in the germline V gene (reference sequence). V trimming: 5 bases; J trimming: 9 bases; junction bases outside the gene matches: 10. CDR3 protein: CASSQRQGESTIYF. CDR3 nucleotides: TGTGCCAGTAGTCAACGACAGGGAGAAAGCACCATATATTTT.

The chain carries TRBV9 and TRBJ2-7; TRBD2 agrees at 7 bases. CDR1 is SGDLS and CDR2 is YYNGEE in the germline V gene. The length of the CDR3 is 15 residues. Trimming removed 4 bases from V and 3 bases from J; junction bases left unmatched: 10. CDR3 in DNA: TGTGCCAGCAGCCCCATGACTAGCAAGTACTACGAGCAGTACTTC. Its protein product is CASSPMTSKYYEQYF.

The gene calls are TRBV6-2 or TRBV6-3 and TRBJ1-4; no clear D. This CDR3 contains 12 residues. With 0 bases removed from V and 16 bases from J, the gap between germline ends came to 12 bases. Germline CDR1 and CDR2: MNHEY and SVGEGT. CDR3: CASSYSTSRPFF. For the CDR3, the DNA is TGTGCCAGCAGTTACTCTACATCCCGGCCGTTTTTT.

This clonotype was detected a few times. One end of the junction fails to match germline, which may point to a read error. The genes are TRBV10-3 and TRBJ2-2; 8 bases are a match to TRBD1. Germline CDR1 and CDR2: ENHRY and SYGVKD. This CDR3 is built from 14 residues. CDR3 nucleotides: TGTGCCAGCAGTGCACAGGGGGGAGCCGGGGAGCTGTTTTTT. Its translation: CASSAQGGAGELFF.

This clonotype was seen ten or more times. The chain couples TRBV7-3 to TRBJ1-1; D remains ambiguous. The CDR3 contains 13 residues. Germline CDR1 is SGHTA and CDR2 is FQGTGA. V was trimmed by 5 bases and J by 0 bases, leaving 7 bases between them. CDR3 nucleotides: TGTGCCAGCAGCATAAACCTGAACACTGAAGCTTTCTTT. Translating it yields CASSINLNTEAFF. The variable domain in full, completed from reference TRBV7-3 and TRBJ1-1, reads GAGVSQTPSNKVTEKGKYVELRCDPISGHTALYWYRQSLGQGPEFLIYFQGTGAADDSGLPNDRFFAVRPEGSVSTLKIQRTERGDSAVYLCASSINLNTEAFFGQGTRLTVV.

V and J are TRBV30 and TRBJ1-4, with 8 bases fitting TRBD1. Germline loops: CDR1 GTSNPN, CDR2 SVGIG (reference sequence). J gave up 7 bases and V 6 bases, and 7 bases lay outside the gene matches. The CDR3 is 13 amino acids. DNA for the CDR3: TGTGCCTGCACAGGGGGATGGGCTGAAAAACTGTTTTTT. It is translated as CACTGGWAEKLFF.

This clonotype has just one count. The chain employs TRBV29-1 and TRBJ2-7; D gene unclear. The CDR3 extends over 12 amino acids. Germline V gene data show CDR1 as SQVTM and CDR2 as ANQGSEA. Trimming stripped 3 bases from V and 7 bases from J, with 13 bases between. The CDR3 loop reads CSVEKREDEQYF. CDR3 bases: TGCAGCGTTGAGAAAAGGGAAGATGAGCAGTACTTC.

The CDR3 nucleotides are TGTGCCATCAGTTTTACAGGGGGGGGTGAAAAACTGTTTTTT. Its translation: CAISFTGGGEKLFF. The V call is TRBV10-3, the J call TRBJ1-4; 8 bases align to TRBD1. The ends lost 5 bases at V and 7 bases at J; junction bases unmatched: 6. Germline CDR1 reads ENHRY; CDR2 reads SYGVKD. The CDR3 is 14 residues long.

The gene calls are TRBV6-5 and TRBJ2-5; D is possibly TRBD2 (6 bases). Germline loops: CDR1 MNHEY, CDR2 SVGAGI. CDR3 length: 13 residues. The germline V and J ends were trimmed by 8 bases and 2 bases, with 12 bases remaining between them. CDR3 residues: CASHAGLQETQYF. CDR3 DNA sequence: TGTGCCAGCCATGCGGGGCTACAAGAGACCCAGTACTTC.

This clonotype was detected many times. V gene TRBV29-1 combines with J gene TRBJ2-7, with 7 bases aligning to TRBD1. This CDR3 comprises 13 residues. CDR1 SQVTM and CDR2 ANQGSEA come from the germline V gene. V lost 3 bases and J lost 3; bases outside the gene matches: 5. The CDR3, as DNA: TGCAGCGTTGACACAGGGGTCGGCTACGAGCAGTACTTC. This translates into CSVDTGVGYEQYF.

There are many counts of this clonotype. The CDR3: CASSLTGESEKLFF. CDR3 nucleotide sequence: TGTGCCAGCAGTTTGACAGGAGAAAGTGAAAAACTGTTTTTT. The V and J genes are TRBV6-5 and TRBJ1-4; a weak D match, TRBD1 (6 bases). Trimming stripped 4 bases from V and 7 bases from J, with 13 bases between. CDR1 and CDR2 (germline): MNHEY, SVGAGI. The CDR3 sequence is 14 residues long.

This clonotype appeared many times. The V gene is TRBV5-1, the J gene TRBJ1-1, with TRBD1 matching over 8 bases. CDR3 length: 15 residues. The trim removed 1 base at V and 2 bases at J, leaving 4 bases unmatched. CDR1 SGHRS and CDR2 YFSETQ come from the germline V gene. Written as DNA, the CDR3 is TGCGCCAGCAGCTTGTCAGGGGGCGTTAACACTGAAGCTTTCTTT. Translated: CASSLSGGVNTEAFF.

This clonotype was seen at least ten times. V is TRBV9 and J is TRBJ2-5, with 8 bases identical to TRBD1. Per germline, CDR1 SGDLS and CDR2 YYNGEE. J was trimmed by 5 bases and V by 2 bases; bases with no gene match: 5. This CDR3 region has 14 residues. DNA of the CDR3: TGTGCCAGCAGCGTTCAGGGGGCATGGGAGACCCAGTACTTC. Amino acid sequence: CASSVQGAWETQYF.

In DNA, the CDR3 is TGTGCCAGCAGCTTCAACAGGGGGTATAATTCACCCCTCCACTTT. Translated: CASSFNRGYNSPLHF. J is TRBJ1-6 and V is TRBV7-9, with 8 bases lining up with TRBD1. CDR3 length: 15 residues. V trimming: 3 bases; J trimming: 4 bases; junction bases outside the gene matches: 2. CDR1 is SEHNR, CDR2 FQNEAQ, per germline (reference sequence). Full variable domain (outside the CDR3, taken from reference TRBV7-9 and TRBJ1-6): DTGVSQNPRHKITKRGQNVTFRCDPISEHNRLYWYRQTLGQGPEFLTYFQNEAQLEKSRLLSDRFSAERPKGSFSTLEIQRTEQGDSAMYLCASSFNRGYNSPLHFGNGTRLTVT.

There are many counts of this clonotype. The chain joins TRBV9 to TRBJ2-6; unclear D gene. The length of the CDR3 is 15 residues. Germline assignment: CDR1 SGDLS and CDR2 YYNGEE. The V end lost 2 bases, the J end lost 2 bases, and 8 bases lay between the germline ends. CDR3: CASSVYPTGANVLTF. CDR3 nucleotides: TGTGCCAGCAGCGTCTACCCCACTGGGGCCAACGTCCTGACTTTC.

V is TRBV7-9 and J is TRBJ2-5, with D maybe TRBD2 (6 bases). Germline-derived CDR1 and CDR2 are SEHNR and FQNEAQ (reference sequence). The length of the CDR3 is 14 residues. Trimming left V 0 bases short and J 10 bases short, with 15 bases between. The CDR3 coding sequence is TGTGCCAGCAGCTTAGCCCCGGCCGGGGAGGACCAGTACTTC. It yields the protein CASSLAPAGEDQYF.

In this sample, this clonotype turned up many times. J is TRBJ2-5 and V is TRBV19; a possible D gene is TRBD2 (5 bases). There are 11 residues in the CDR3. CDR1 and CDR2 from the germline V gene are LNHDA and SQIVND (reference sequence). V dropped 8 bases and J dropped 4 bases, with 8 bases sitting between them. The CDR3, as DNA: TGTGCCAGTGGGGAGAGAGAGACCCAGTACTTC. Its translation is CASGERETQYF.

A word on this clonotype: Possible read error: a much larger clone is one base away. This chain joins TRBV7-2 and TRBJ1-6; TRBD1 might be the D (5 bases). Germline V gives CDR1 SGHTA, CDR2 FQGNSA. V lost 2 bases and J lost 11, with 13 bases in between. This CDR3 has 14 amino acids. CDR3 sequence: CASSLLPLGPPLHF. The CDR3, as DNA: TGTGCCAGCAGCTTACTTCCCCTGGGGCCACCCCTCCACTTT.

This clonotype came up a few times. This chain joins TRBV29-1 and TRBJ2-7, with unresolved D. The CDR3 sequence is 13 residues long. The germline CDR1 and CDR2 sequences are SQVTM and ANQGSEA. The V gene lost 0 bases and the J gene lost 0 bases, with 6 bases spanning the gap. CDR3 region: CSVEEGISYEQYF. CDR3 coding DNA: TGCAGCGTTGAAGAGGGCATCTCCTACGAGCAGTACTTC.

This clonotype has a count of ten or more. The rearrangement uses TRBV20-1 and TRBJ2-5, with 7 bases fitting TRBD1. Germline assignment: CDR1 DFQATT and CDR2 SNEGSKA (reference sequence). V dropped 2 bases and J dropped 4; count of bases not matched to a gene: 7. CDR3 length: 14 residues. The DNA for the CDR3 is TGCAGTGCTAGACCCGACAGGGTAACAGAGACCCAGTACTTC. Translation gives CSARPDRVTETQYF.

This clonotype was recorded at least ten times. The chain combines TRBV15 with TRBJ2-5, with TRBD1 identical over 9 bases. The CDR3 is 14 amino acids. V trimming: 4 bases; J trimming: 5 bases; junction bases outside the gene matches: 5. Germline-derived CDR1 and CDR2 are LNHNV and YYDKDF (reference sequence). The CDR3: CATSKGQGLETQYF. CDR3 DNA: TGTGCCACCAGCAAAGGACAGGGGTTGGAGACCCAGTACTTC.

J is TRBJ1-5 and V is TRBV28, with D unresolved. The germline gives CDR1 MDHEN, CDR2 SYDVKM. CDR3 size: 14 residues. With 3 bases removed from V and 3 bases from J, the gap between germline ends came to 9 bases. Here the CDR3 reads CASSLGHTNQPQHF. The CDR3 nucleotides are TGTGCCAGCAGTTTGGGCCATACCAATCAGCCCCAGCATTTT.

The chain uses TRBV7-2 and TRBJ1-5; D is perhaps TRBD1 (6 bases). Trimming cost V 7 bases and J 1 base, with 14 bases left between them. CDR1 and CDR2 from the germline V gene are SGHTA and FQGNSA. The CDR3 totals 15 residues. CDR3 DNA: TGTGCCAGCACACCTACGGGGGGCAGCAATCAGCCCCAGCATTTT. It codes for CASTPTGGSNQPQHF.

The chain recombines TRBV6-5 with TRBJ1-2; 11 bases match TRBD1. Germline V gene lookup returns CDR1 MNHEY and CDR2 SVGAGI. The CDR3 loop spans 14 amino acids. Trimming cost V 6 bases and J 7 bases; bases outside gene matches: 7. The CDR3: CASRDRGHMIGYTF. The CDR3 DNA sequence: TGTGCCAGCAGGGACAGGGGGCATATGATTGGCTACACCTTC.

The rearrangement joins TRBV5-1 to TRBJ2-7; no reliable D call. The CDR3 loop spans 13 amino acids. CDR1 is SGHRS, CDR2 YFSETQ, per germline. V was clipped by 0 bases and J by 7 bases, with 11 bases between them. The CDR3 sequence is CASSLEYLREQYF. CDR3 in DNA: TGCGCCAGCAGCTTGGAGTATTTGAGGGAGCAGTACTTC.

This clonotype has just a few counts. V and J are TRBV12-3 or TRBV12-4 and TRBJ2-7, with D possibly being TRBD1 (6 bases). Trimming left V 5 bases short and J 0 bases short, with 17 bases between. CDR3 length: 16 residues. DNA of the CDR3: TGTGCCAGCAGTCGACGAACAGGGTCGGGCTCCTACGAGCAGTACTTC. This sequence encodes CASSRRTGSGSYEQYF.

The sample holds a few counts of this clonotype. The V and J genes are TRBV12-5 and TRBJ2-5; 8 bases line up with TRBD2. V was pared by 6 bases and J by 4 bases, with 7 bases of the junction left unmatched. Germline CDR1 and CDR2: LGHNT and FRNRAP. The CDR3 length is 14 residues. Here the CDR3 DNA reads TGTGCTAGTGGCCCCGGACTAGCCTCAGAGACCCAGTACTTC. Its protein product is CASGPGLASETQYF.

This sequence joins TRBV7-2 and TRBJ2-2; 9 bases line up with TRBD2. V shed 1 base and J 7 bases; nucleotides not matched to a gene: 4. In germline, CDR1 is SGHTA, CDR2 FQGNSA. CDR3 length equals 15 residues. The CDR3 loop is CASSLVAGDYGELFF. In DNA form, the CDR3 reads TGTGCCAGCAGCTTAGTAGCGGGGGACTACGGGGAGCTGTTTTTT.